This T cell receptor (beta chain) was captured by sequencing in a study of T cells in Graves' hyperthyroidism and ophthalmopathy. CDR1 and CDR2 from the germline V gene are SGHVS and FQNEAQ. The CDR3 loop spans 16 amino acids. The germline V and J ends were trimmed by 2 bases and 6 bases, with 16 bases remaining between them. This clonotype has ten or more counts. Diagnosis relied on clinical symptoms, serum thyroxine and TRAb, thyroid ultrasound and orbital computed tomography. Amplification of TCR beta CDR3 regions used RNA as the template. A set of HTBI primers served as the primers for a first-round RT-PCR of the TCR CDR3. TCRdb processed the multiplex PCR reads anew with MiXCR; each CDR3 protein has one entry. The sample holds 450,000 to 600,000 distinct CDR3 sequences; just under 20% are singletons and the top ten take approximately 48%.

This chain uses TRBV7-8 with TRBJ1-4; maybe TRBD1 (5 bases). Sequenced sample: blood. The source of this sequence is a man in his forties or fifties with Graves' ophthalmopathy. In DNA, the CDR3 is TGTGCCAGCAGCTTACCCCGGGGCGGGCTGGATGAAAAACTGTTTTTT. It encodes CASSLPRGGLDEKLFF. Full variable domain (missing parts from reference TRBV7-8 and TRBJ1-4): GAGVSQSPRYKVAKRGQDVALRCDPISGHVSLFWYQQALGQGPEFLTYFQNEAQLDKSGLPSDRFFAERPEGSVSTLKIQRTQQEDSAVYLCASSLPRGGLDEKLFFGSGTQLSVL.